Listed below are T cell receptor beta chains from one sample, sequenced in a study of blood T cell repertoires in COVID-19. Method: immunoSEQ multiplex PCR; TCRdb's copy keeps in-frame clones and lacks some. The sample holds a few hundred thousand clones, roughly 90% seen once. The sequenced material came from peripheral blood. The origin of the receptors is a woman in her twenties or thirties with COVID-19, enrolled during active disease. Both conserved end residues are part of each CDR3. D genes are given only for firm matches. Clone size is given for some rows only: seen once, a few or many times, or a class if the clone is expanded.

D: TRBD1; J: TRBJ1-2; size: .; V: TRBV19; length: 13; CDR3: CASSRQGWYGYTF; DNA: TGTGCCAGTAGCCGACAGGGTTGGTATGGCTACACCTTC
D: TRBD1; J: TRBJ1-2; size: .; V: TRBV24-1; length: 14; CDR3: CATSDPTGHYGYTF; DNA: TGTGCCACCAGTGACCCGACAGGGCACTATGGCTACACCTTC
D: .; J: TRBJ2-7; size: .; V: TRBV9; length: 15; CDR3: CASSVGGGLSYEQYF; DNA: TGTGCCAGCAGCGTTGGCGGGGGCCTCTCCTACGAGCAGTACTTC
D: .; J: TRBJ2-3; size: .; V: TRBV13; length: 16; CDR3: CASSLRAGTSTDTQYF; DNA: TGTGCCAGCAGCTTAAGGGCGGGGACCAGCACAGATACGCAGTATTTT
D: .; J: TRBJ2-2; size: .; V: TRBV3-1/TRBV3-2; length: 16; CDR3: CASSDLAAGITGELFF; DNA: TGTGCCAGCAGCGATCTAGCTGCGGGGATTACCGGGGAGCTGTTTTTT
D: TRBD1; J: TRBJ2-3; size: few; V: TRBV13; length: 17; CDR3: CASSGRHRGPSTDTQYF; DNA: TGTGCCAGCAGCGGACGGCACAGGGGGCCTAGCACAGATACGCAGTATTTT
D: .; J: TRBJ2-5; size: .; V: TRBV2; length: 14; CDR3: CASSYATGGETQYF; DNA: TGTGCCAGCAGTTACGCGACGGGTGGGGAGACCCAGTACTTC
D: .; J: TRBJ2-2; size: .; V: TRBV6-5; length: 14; CDR3: CASSFAGNTGELFF; DNA: TGTGCCAGCAGTTTCGCAGGAAACACCGGGGAGCTGTTTTTT
D: TRBD2; J: TRBJ2-1; size: .; V: TRBV3-1/TRBV3-2; length: 14; CDR3: CASSARGEEGEQFF; DNA: TGTGCCAGCAGCGCACGGGGGGAAGAAGGGGAGCAGTTCTTC
D: .; J: TRBJ1-4; size: few; V: TRBV23-1; length: 13; CDR3: CAGPEGTNEKLFF; DNA: TGCGCCGGCCCAGAGGGCACTAATGAAAAACTGTTTTTT
D: .; J: TRBJ1-1; size: .; V: TRBV18; length: 12; CDR3: CASSPLDTEAFF; DNA: TGTGCCAGCTCACCGCTAGATACTGAAGCTTTCTTT
D: TRBD1; J: TRBJ1-2; size: .; V: TRBV4-1; length: 14; CDR3: CASSQDRVNYGYTF; DNA: TGCGCCAGCAGCCAGGACAGGGTAAACTATGGCTACACCTTC
D: .; J: TRBJ1-1; size: .; V: TRBV14; length: 13; CDR3: CASSPTGEAEAFF; DNA: TGTGCCAGCAGTCCGACAGGTGAGGCTGAAGCTTTCTTT
D: TRBD1; J: TRBJ1-5; size: .; V: TRBV4-1; length: 16; CDR3: CASSRGGQSSNQPQHF; DNA: TGCGCCAGCAGCCGAGGGGGACAGTCTAGCAATCAGCCCCAGCATTTT
D: .; J: TRBJ2-5; size: .; V: TRBV29-1; length: 13; CDR3: CSVEASSAETQYF; DNA: TGCAGCGTTGAAGCATCTAGCGCCGAGACCCAGTACTTC
D: .; J: TRBJ2-5; size: .; V: TRBV7-2; length: 16; CDR3: CASSLDRARPGETQYF; DNA: TGTGCCAGCAGCTTAGATAGGGCGAGACCGGGGGAGACCCAGTACTTC
D: .; J: TRBJ1-5; size: .; V: TRBV30; length: 17; CDR3: CAWSIRGRGLSNQPQHF; DNA: TGTGCCTGGAGTATAAGGGGTAGGGGACTTAGCAATCAGCCCCAGCATTTT
D: TRBD1; J: TRBJ1-2; size: .; V: TRBV15; length: 17; CDR3: CATSRDYGDSFNYGYTF; DNA: TGTGCCACCAGCAGAGATTACGGGGACAGCTTTAACTATGGCTACACCTTC
D: TRBD1; J: TRBJ1-2; size: once; V: TRBV6-5; length: 14; CDR3: CASSRDRGHYGYTF; DNA: TGTGCCAGCAGCCGGGACAGGGGGCACTATGGCTACACCTTC
D: TRBD1; J: TRBJ2-2; size: .; V: TRBV3-1/TRBV3-2; length: 16; CDR3: CASSQTGGRRTGELFF; DNA: TGTGCCAGCAGCCAGACAGGGGGTAGGAGGACCGGGGAGCTGTTTTTT
D: TRBD1; J: TRBJ1-6; size: .; V: TRBV4-1; length: 18; CDR3: CASSQDLGAGGFYSPLHF; DNA: TGCGCCAGCAGCCAAGATCTCGGGGCAGGGGGCTTTTATTCACCCCTCCACTTT
D: TRBD1; J: TRBJ1-2; size: .; V: TRBV9; length: 13; CDR3: CASNPGQGYGYTF; DNA: TGTGCCAGCAACCCCGGACAGGGCTATGGCTACACCTTC
D: .; J: TRBJ2-7; size: .; V: TRBV21-1; length: 17; CDR3: CASSKSPGLADIYEQYF; DNA: TGTGCCAGCAGCAAGAGTCCAGGACTAGCGGACATCTACGAGCAGTACTTC
D: TRBD1; J: TRBJ1-3; size: .; V: TRBV11-2; length: 15; CDR3: CASSSGTGSGNTIYF; DNA: TGTGCCAGCAGCTCGGGGACAGGGTCTGGAAACACCATATATTTT
D: .; J: TRBJ2-5; size: .; V: TRBV10-3; length: 14; CDR3: CAIREGGQVETQYF; DNA: TGTGCCATCAGGGAGGGTGGGCAGGTAGAGACCCAGTACTTC
D: .; J: TRBJ1-3; size: .; V: TRBV7-8; length: 16; CDR3: CASSLVEGHAGNTIYF; DNA: TGTGCCAGCAGCTTAGTTGAGGGACACGCTGGAAACACCATATATTTT
D: .; J: TRBJ1-1; size: .; V: TRBV27; length: 13; CDR3: CASSLGHTTEAFF; DNA: TGTGCCAGCAGTTTAGGCCACACAACTGAAGCTTTCTTT
D: .; J: TRBJ1-6; size: .; V: TRBV6-5; length: 15; CDR3: CATYPSQGYNSPLHF; DNA: TGTGCCACCTACCCTTCCCAGGGTTATAATTCACCCCTCCACTTT
D: .; J: TRBJ1-3; size: .; V: TRBV12-3/TRBV12-4; length: 11; CDR3: CASEAGNTIYF; DNA: TGTGCCTCAGAAGCTGGAAACACCATATATTTT
D: TRBD2; J: TRBJ2-1; size: .; V: TRBV7-2; length: 15; CDR3: CASSLVLAGPGGQFF; DNA: TGTGCCAGCAGCTTAGTACTAGCGGGGCCAGGCGGGCAGTTCTTC
D: TRBD1; J: TRBJ1-4; size: few; V: TRBV7-8; length: 14; CDR3: CASSSGQINEKLFF; DNA: TGTGCCAGCAGCTCGGGACAGATTAATGAAAAACTGTTTTTT
D: TRBD1; J: TRBJ1-3; size: .; V: TRBV7-9; length: 17; CDR3: CASSLHGTGVSGNTIYF; DNA: TGTGCCAGCAGCTTACACGGGACAGGGGTCTCTGGAAACACCATATATTTT
D: TRBD1; J: TRBJ1-3; size: .; V: TRBV7-2; length: 12; CDR3: CASSAQTGDPYF; DNA: TGTGCCAGCAGCGCCCAGACAGGGGACCCATATTTT
D: .; J: TRBJ1-5; size: .; V: TRBV7-8; length: 14; CDR3: CASSADRTARPQHF; DNA: TGTGCCAGCAGCGCCGACAGGACCGCGAGGCCCCAGCATTTT
D: TRBD1; J: TRBJ2-2; size: .; V: TRBV30; length: 15; CDR3: CAWNPWTGDTGELFF; DNA: TGTGCCTGGAATCCCTGGACAGGGGACACCGGGGAGCTGTTTTTT
D: .; J: TRBJ2-1; size: .; V: TRBV3-1/TRBV3-2; length: 16; CDR3: CASSQDAGSGYNEQFF; DNA: TGTGCCAGCAGCCAAGATGCCGGGTCCGGTTACAATGAGCAGTTCTTC
D: .; J: TRBJ1-1; size: .; V: TRBV5-5; length: 13; CDR3: CASSPGGVTEAFF; DNA: TGTGCCAGCAGCCCCGGGGGAGTCACTGAAGCTTTCTTT
D: .; J: TRBJ1-1; size: .; V: TRBV29-1; length: 16; CDR3: CSVDWGLARGNTEAFF; DNA: TGCAGCGTTGATTGGGGTCTAGCCAGGGGGAACACTGAAGCTTTCTTT
D: TRBD1; J: TRBJ1-1; size: .; V: TRBV2; length: 13; CDR3: CATARQGSTEAFF; DNA: TGTGCCACCGCTAGACAGGGCAGTACTGAAGCTTTCTTT
D: TRBD1; J: TRBJ1-2; size: .; V: TRBV24-1; length: 13; CDR3: CATSPGQGEGYTF; DNA: TGTGCCACCAGCCCCGGACAGGGCGAGGGCTACACCTTC